The present entry profiles one T cell receptor (beta chain) with its context. These data are taken from a study of blood T cell repertoires in COVID-19. From germline, CDR1 is MDHEN and CDR2 SYDVKM. The CDR3 sequence is 16 residues long. Trimming cost V 2 bases and J 4 bases; bases outside gene matches: 8. Sequencing used immunoSEQ multiplex PCR; TCRdb keeps in-frame clones, though not all of them. Among roughly 250,000 clones listed, 80% to 90% were seen once. The chain joins TRBV28 to TRBJ2-3; 8 positions match TRBD1. The source of this sequence is a woman between 70 and 85 years old with acute or convalescent COVID-19. The sequencing input was peripheral blood. The CDR3 protein is CASSLSTGGWSDTQYF. In DNA, the CDR3 is TGTGCCAGCAGTTTAAGTACAGGGGGGTGGTCAGATACGCAGTATTTT. Using reference TRBV28 and TRBJ2-3 for the parts outside the CDR3, the full variable domain is DVKVTQSSRYLVKRTGEKVFLECVQDMDHENMFWYRQDPGLGLRLIYFSYDVKMKEKGDIPEGYSVSREKKERFSLILESASTNQTSMYLCASSLSTGGWSDTQYFGPGTRLTVL.